Listed below are T cell receptor beta chains from one sample, sequenced in a study of metastatic and nonmetastatic thyroid tumors. TCRdb re-called the PCR reads through MiXCR. This sample has around 6,200 clones, with roughly 30% found just once. The sequencing input was adjacent normal tissue. The receptors shown here come from a female donor with papillary thyroid cancer or a benign thyroid nodule (not recorded which). Some clones in this sample may be carry-over from other donors' samples. The CDR3 runs from the conserved cysteine through the conserved F or W. The order of the fields is J gene, CDR3 length, V gene, D gene, clone size, CDR3 protein, CDR3 DNA. D genes are given only for firm matches. Size is stated for part of the rows, as once, few or many counts, or as a class when the clone is expanded.

TRBJ1-6 18 TRBV5-1 NA NA CASSLESRGSSYNSPLHF TGCGCCAGCAGCTTGGAGAGCCGGGGGAGCTCCTATAATTCACCCCTCCACTTT
TRBJ1-6 11 TRBV30 NA NA CAWSRVSPLHF TGTGCCTGGAGTAGGGTCTCACCCCTCCACTTT
TRBJ2-5 15 TRBV29-1 TRBD2 few CSVAASGGAGETQYF TGCAGCGTTGCGGCTAGCGGGGGGGCCGGGGAGACCCAGTACTTC
TRBJ2-7 13 TRBV7-8 NA large CASSAMTSSEQYF TGTGCCAGCAGCGCGATGACTAGTTCCGAGCAGTACTTC
TRBJ2-1 12 TRBV20-1 NA once CSASGTANEQFF TGCAGTGCCAGCGGTACTGCTAATGAGCAGTTCTTC
TRBJ2-7 14 TRBV19 NA NA CASSISAGFYEQYF TGTGCCAGTAGTATTAGTGCAGGCTTCTACGAGCAGTACTTC
TRBJ1-4 17 TRBV5-1 TRBD1 NA CTSSLTGNPATNEKLFF TGCACCAGCAGCTTGACAGGGAACCCAGCAACTAATGAAAAACTGTTTTTT
TRBJ2-7 13 TRBV2 NA NA CASAKGRDYEQYF TGTGCCAGCGCTAAAGGTCGGGACTACGAGCAGTACTTC
TRBJ1-1 14 TRBV12-3/TRBV12-4 NA few CASSFGGMNTEAFF TGTGCCAGCAGTTTTGGCGGGATGAACACTGAAGCTTTCTTT
TRBJ1-3 14 TRBV12-3/TRBV12-4 NA few CASSLQGSGNTIYF TGTGCCAGCAGTCTTCAGGGGTCCGGAAACACCATATATTTT
TRBJ2-7 14 TRBV12-3/TRBV12-4 NA few CASSLLQGGHEQYF TGTGCCAGCAGTTTATTACAGGGTGGGCACGAGCAGTACTTC
TRBJ1-2 12 TRBV7-3 NA NA CASSLNRVALTF TGTGCCAGCAGCTTAAACAGGGTGGCTCTCACCTTC
TRBJ2-3 15 TRBV20-1 TRBD2 NA CSAGASGVQTDTQYF TGCAGTGCTGGGGCTAGCGGTGTCCAAACAGATACGCAGTATTTT
TRBJ2-2 16 TRBV9 TRBD1 few CASSVLGTGGRGELFF TGTGCCAGCAGCGTACTTGGGACAGGGGGGCGCGGGGAGCTGTTTTTT
TRBJ1-1 14 TRBV12-3/TRBV12-4 TRBD1 many CASSARTGVTEAFF TGTGCCAGCAGTGCCCGGACAGGGGTTACTGAAGCTTTCTTT
TRBJ1-2 15 TRBV28 TRBD1 NA CASSPGQGMFYGYTF TGTGCCAGCAGTCCCGGACAGGGGATGTTCTATGGCTACACCTTC
TRBJ1-3 14 TRBV19 NA few CASSVGISGNTIYF TGTGCCAGTAGTGTAGGAATCTCTGGAAACACCATATATTTT
TRBJ1-2 14 TRBV7-2 TRBD1 NA CASSLLGQGRGYTF TGTGCCAGCAGCTTACTGGGACAGGGTCGAGGCTACACCTTC
TRBJ2-7 14 TRBV20-1 NA NA CSAGAGWDSYEQYF TGCAGTGCTGGAGCTGGATGGGACTCCTACGAGCAGTACTTC
TRBJ2-7 13 TRBV13 NA NA CASSSSYIYEQYF TGTGCCAGCAGCTCCTCCTATATCTACGAGCAGTACTTC
TRBJ2-5 17 TRBV7-6 TRBD2 once CASSLGLAGAYQETQYF TGTGCCAGCAGCTTGGGACTAGCGGGGGCTTATCAAGAGACCCAGTACTTC
TRBJ1-6 15 TRBV6-1 NA large CASSEISNPNSPLHF TGTGCCAGCAGTGAAATAAGCAACCCAAATTCACCCCTCCACTTT
TRBJ1-2 15 TRBV6-9 TRBD1 few CASLAPIGTGNGYTF TGCGCCAGCTTAGCCCCGATCGGGACAGGGAATGGCTACACCTTC
TRBJ2-1 16 TRBV11-2 NA NA CASSPPWRGVAKEQFF TGTGCCAGCAGCCCACCTTGGAGGGGGGTGGCCAAGGAGCAGTTCTTC
TRBJ2-7 15 TRBV11-3 NA NA CASSSMGDGTYEQYF TGTGCCAGCAGTTCAATGGGGGACGGAACCTACGAGCAGTACTTC
TRBJ2-7 15 TRBV7-9 NA NA CASSSTHTETYEQYF TGTGCCAGCAGCTCAACTCACACAGAGACCTACGAGCAGTACTTC
TRBJ2-3 12 TRBV15 NA NA CATSRGADTQYF TGTGCCACCAGCAGAGGGGCAGATACGCAGTATTTT
TRBJ2-3 16 TRBV20-1 NA NA CSAVAVTSRRTDTQYF TGCAGTGCCGTTGCTGTTACTAGCAGGCGCACAGATACGCAGTATTTT
TRBJ1-2 13 TRBV6-1 NA few CASSPGPNYGYTF TGTGCCAGCAGCCCTGGGCCGAACTATGGCTACACCTTC
TRBJ1-6 15 TRBV20-1 NA NA CSAREATSLRSPLHF TGCAGTGCTAGAGAGGCGACCAGCCTTCGTTCACCCCTCCACTTT
TRBJ1-4 13 TRBV3-1 TRBD1 few CASSNRGAEKLFF TGTGCCAGCAGTAACAGGGGCGCCGAAAAACTGTTTTTT
TRBJ2-7 14 TRBV7-9 TRBD2 once CASSREGTSYEQYF TGTGCCAGCAGCAGGGAGGGAACTTCCTACGAGCAGTACTTC
TRBJ2-1 13 TRBV27 TRBD2 few CASSFSLAGDLFF TGTGCCAGCAGTTTCTCTCTAGCGGGAGATCTGTTCTTC
TRBJ2-2 15 TRBV19 TRBD1 NA CASSRGQGEVGELFF TGTGCCAGTAGTAGGGGACAGGGTGAGGTCGGGGAGCTGTTTTTT
TRBJ2-7 11 TRBV10-3 NA few CAISETGQQYF TGTGCCATCAGTGAGACGGGGCAGCAGTACTTC
TRBJ1-6 14 TRBV20-1 TRBD1 NA CSASRDRGNSPLHF TGCAGTGCTAGTCGGGACAGGGGCAATTCACCCCTCCACTTT
TRBJ2-7 15 TRBV20-1 TRBD2 NA CSARGMSGATYEQYF TGCAGTGCTAGAGGGATGAGCGGGGCAACCTACGAGCAGTACTTC
TRBJ2-1 14 TRBV20-1 TRBD2 few CSALRLAGANEQFF TGCAGTGCCCTGAGGCTAGCGGGAGCCAATGAGCAGTTCTTC
TRBJ2-1 10 TRBV10-3 NA NA CAISLGPMFF TGTGCCATCAGCCTGGGTCCAATGTTCTTC
TRBJ2-3 14 TRBV7-3 NA once CASSAWNSTDTQYF TGTGCCAGCAGCGCCTGGAACTCTACAGATACGCAGTATTTT
TRBJ2-7 15 TRBV7-3 TRBD2 NA CASSSSSGNTYEQYF TGTGCCAGCAGCTCCTCCAGCGGGAATACCTACGAGCAGTACTTC
TRBJ1-5 13 TRBV6-2/TRBV6-3 TRBD1 NA CASSSDRGQPQHF TGTGCCAGCAGCAGCGACAGGGGTCAGCCCCAGCATTTT
TRBJ2-5 15 TRBV5-1 TRBD2 NA CASRPIAGGRETQYF TGCGCCAGCAGACCCATAGCGGGAGGGCGCGAGACCCAGTACTTC
TRBJ2-2 18 TRBV11-2 TRBD2 NA CASSWNSRTSGGGGELFF TGTGCCAGCAGCTGGAATTCCCGGACTAGCGGGGGTGGCGGGGAGCTGTTTTTT
TRBJ1-1 15 TRBV7-3 NA few CASSLTGGSGTEAFF TGTGCCAGCAGCTTAACCGGGGGATCGGGGACTGAAGCTTTCTTT
TRBJ2-1 15 TRBV6-2/TRBV6-3 TRBD2 NA CASMGSLAGRDEQFF TGTGCCAGCATGGGGTCCCTAGCGGGAAGAGATGAGCAGTTCTTC
TRBJ1-5 14 TRBV19 NA NA CASSTGDANQPQHF TGTGCCAGTAGTACCGGGGACGCCAATCAGCCCCAGCATTTT
TRBJ2-7 14 TRBV11-3 NA once CASSVVQGPYEQYF TGTGCCAGCAGCGTTGTACAGGGCCCCTACGAGCAGTACTTC
TRBJ2-5 14 TRBV20-1 TRBD1 once CSAYPGQGEETQYF TGCAGTGCTTATCCGGGACAGGGTGAGGAGACCCAGTACTTC
TRBJ1-6 14 TRBV9 NA NA CASSVGNEGSPLHF TGTGCCAGCAGCGTAGGTAATGAGGGTTCACCCCTCCACTTT
TRBJ2-7 13 TRBV20-1 NA NA CSARRAGPYEQYF TGCAGTGCTCGACGGGCTGGTCCCTACGAGCAGTACTTC